Each of the 21 T cell receptor beta chains below was sequenced from the same sample in a study of T-cell memory formation after mild COVID-19. TCRdb reprocessed the 5' RACE reads with MiXCR, giving one entry per CDR3 protein. Of 550,000 to 600,000 distinct CDR3 sequences listed, 17% are singletons. What was sequenced was PBMCs or a T cell subset sorted from them (not recorded which). These receptors were collected from an adult woman who had mild COVID-19 (a few samples of this study predate the infection). Cell type and time point are not known.

The V call is TRBV5-1, the J call TRBJ1-6; TRBD1 matches at 8 bases. The CDR3 loop spans 14 amino acids. The germline gives CDR1 SGHRS, CDR2 YFSETQ. After removal of 4 bases from V and 10 bases from J, the junction contained 7 bases not matched to a gene. CDR3 protein: CASSPDREDSPLHF. The DNA for the CDR3 is TGCGCCAGCAGCCCGGACAGGGAAGACTCACCCCTCCACTTT.

This clonotype was observed a handful of times. V usage is TRBV7-8 and J usage is TRBJ2-5; 7 nucleotides align to TRBD2. The germline gives CDR1 SGHVS, CDR2 FQNEAQ. J lost 4 bases, V lost 5 bases, and 7 bases had no gene match. The CDR3 consists of 14 residues. The DNA of the CDR3 is TGTGCCAGCAGCCCCGCGGGGGTGAGAGAGACCCAGTACTTC. Its translation: CASSPAGVRETQYF.

This clonotype was counted only a few times. The gene calls are TRBV7-9 and TRBJ1-4, with D possibly TRBD1 on 6 matching bases. With 5 bases removed from V and 5 bases from J, the gap between germline ends came to 15 bases. The CDR3 has 15 residues. The V gene's germline CDR1 is SEHNR and CDR2 FQNEAQ (reference sequence). The CDR3 loop is CASSRGQTNNEKLFF. The CDR3, as DNA: TGTGCCAGCAGCAGAGGACAGACGAACAATGAAAAACTGTTTTTT.

This clonotype was observed a few times. The V gene is TRBV12-3 or TRBV12-4, the J gene TRBJ1-1, with TRBD1 identical over 7 bases. The CDR3 contains 14 residues. V shed 3 bases, J shed 4 bases, and the junction held 5 bases outside the gene matches. The CDR3, as DNA: TGTGCCAGCAGTTTCATGAGACAGGGCACTGAAGCTTTCTTT. It translates to CASSFMRQGTEAFF.

This chain uses TRBV2 with TRBJ2-7, with TRBD1 matching over 7 bases. V trimming: 8 bases; J trimming: 1 base; junction bases outside the gene matches: 11. CDR1 and CDR2 (germline): SNHLY, FYNNEI. The CDR3 runs 15 residues. DNA of the CDR3: TGTGCCAGCGTCGAGATGAGGACAGGTTCCTACGAGCAGTACTTC. Translating gives CASVEMRTGSYEQYF.

This clonotype appeared many times. This chain uses TRBV20-1 with TRBJ2-1; maybe TRBD2 (7 bases). CDR3 length: 15 amino acids. V was clipped by 5 bases and J by 4 bases, with 18 bases between them. Germline CDR1 is DFQATT and CDR2 is SNEGSKA (reference sequence). CDR3 coding DNA: TGCAGTGCTGACCCCCAAGCGGGGACATACAATGAGCAGTTCTTC. Translated, it gives CSADPQAGTYNEQFF.

CDR3 loop: CATSDASRHGYTF. For the CDR3, the DNA is TGTGCCACCAGTGACGCGAGTCGGCATGGCTACACCTTC. This chain connects TRBV24-1 to TRBJ1-2, with D unclear. This CDR3 is built from 13 residues. V was pared by 4 bases and J by 6 bases, with 11 bases between. CDR1 and CDR2 from the germline V gene are KGHDR and SFDVKD.

This clonotype was seen only a few times. The gene calls are TRBV5-5 and TRBJ1-1; D ambiguous. CDR1 SGHKS and CDR2 YYEKEE come from the germline V gene (reference sequence). This CDR3 is 14 amino acids long. The V end was cut by 4 bases, the J end by 0 bases, with 10 bases between. Here the CDR3 reads CASSARVMNTEAFF. DNA of the CDR3: TGTGCCAGCAGCGCACGAGTAATGAACACTGAAGCTTTCTTT.

Only a few counts were recorded for this clonotype. The rearrangement joins TRBV10-3 to TRBJ1-1; possible D gene TRBD1, 6 bases. From germline, CDR1 is ENHRY and CDR2 SYGVKD. This CDR3 has 14 amino acids. Trimming cost V 10 bases and J 0 bases, with 15 bases left between them. The CDR3 region is CATLGGTLNTEAFF. In nucleotides, the CDR3 is TGTGCCACCCTTGGCGGGACACTGAACACTGAAGCTTTCTTT.

This clonotype was detected a few times. The gene calls are TRBV5-1 and TRBJ2-3; D uncertain. V dropped 4 bases and J dropped 1 base, with 7 bases sitting between them. The CDR3 totals 13 residues. The germline V gene has CDR1 SGHRS and CDR2 YFSETQ. The DNA for the CDR3 is TGCGCCAGCAGCCGATGGGGCACAGATACGCAGTATTTT. It encodes CASSRWGTDTQYF.

This clonotype has only a few counts. The V gene is TRBV18, the J gene TRBJ2-3; TRBD2 matches at 11 bases. Germline lookup yields CDR1 KGHSH and CDR2 LQKENI. The V gene end was trimmed by 3 bases and the J gene end by 2 bases; junction bases not matched to a gene: 4. The CDR3 spans 16 residues. The CDR3 is CASSPLAGGTTDTQYF. CDR3 sequence (DNA): TGTGCCAGCTCACCGCTAGCGGGAGGAACCACAGATACGCAGTATTTT. The complete variable domain, with remaining parts taken from reference TRBV18 and TRBJ2-3, reads NAGVMQNPRHLVRRRGQEARLRCSPMKGHSHVYWYRQLPEEGLKFMVYLQKENIIDESGMPKERFSAEFPKEGPSILRIQQVVRGDSAAYFCASSPLAGGTTDTQYFGPGTRLTVL.

This clonotype occurred a few times. The V and J genes are TRBV24-1 and TRBJ1-6; 7 bases match TRBD1. The CDR3 consists of 16 residues. The V and J ends lost 9 bases and 5 bases, in that order; junction bases with no gene match: 12. The V gene's germline CDR1 is KGHDR and CDR2 SFDVKD. For the CDR3, the DNA is TGTGCCACCCAGGAGGGGGCAGCTTTTGATAATTCACCCCTCCACTTT. Its protein is CATQEGAAFDNSPLHF.

In this sample, this clonotype turned up once. The chain has TRBV4-2 and TRBJ2-5; D remains unclear. The CDR3 is 15 residues long. Germline V gene lookup returns CDR1 LGHNA and CDR2 YNFKEQ. Trimming took 0 bases from V and 5 from J, leaving 13 bases between them. The CDR3 nucleotides read TGTGCCAGCAGCCAAGATGTGCCCATTGGGGAGACCCAGTACTTC. Translated, it gives CASSQDVPIGETQYF.

CDR3 protein: CASRVLGGNTEAFF. CDR3 bases: TGTGCCAGTAGGGTCTTGGGAGGGAACACTGAAGCTTTCTTT. The rearrangement joins TRBV19 to TRBJ1-1; D not certain. Germline CDR1 and CDR2: LNHDA and SQIVND (reference sequence). The CDR3 is 14 residues long. Trimming shortened V by 6 bases and J by 1 base, and 12 bases separated the two germline ends.

V and J are TRBV29-1 and TRBJ1-3; the D is unclear. The CDR3 is 11 amino acids. Trimming took 4 bases from V and 4 from J, leaving 5 bases between them. CDR1 and CDR2 (germline): SQVTM, ANQGSEA. The CDR3 loop reads CSVVGGNTIYF. The CDR3 DNA reads as TGCAGCGTTGTAGGGGGAAACACCATATATTTT.

This clonotype occurred a few times. The chain combines TRBV20-1 with TRBJ2-4; 9 nucleotides match TRBD2. Germline CDR1 DFQATT, CDR2 SNEGSKA (reference sequence). The CDR3 covers 15 residues. The ends lost 0 bases at V and 5 bases at J; junction bases unmatched: 5. CDR3 region: CSARDPGTSQNIQYF. The CDR3 region has the DNA TGCAGTGCTAGAGACCCCGGGACTAGCCAAAACATTCAGTACTTC.

The chain uses TRBV4-2 and TRBJ2-7; 12 nucleotides agree with TRBD2. Germline values: CDR1 LGHNA, CDR2 YNFKEQ. With V trimmed by 1 base and J by 5 bases, 3 bases remained unmatched. The CDR3 covers 15 residues. Here the CDR3 reads CASSQATSGSHEQYF. The CDR3 coding sequence is TGTGCCAGCAGCCAAGCGACTAGCGGGAGCCACGAGCAGTACTTC.

The V call is TRBV19, the J call TRBJ2-6, with 7 bases that match TRBD2. The V segment lost 1 base and the J segment 0 bases; nucleotides outside the gene matches: 0. The length of the CDR3 is 16 residues. The germline V gene has CDR1 LNHDA and CDR2 SQIVND (reference sequence). The CDR3 sequence: CASSIGGGSGANVLTF. CDR3 sequence (DNA): TGTGCCAGTAGTATAGGGGGGGGCTCTGGGGCCAACGTCCTGACTTTC.

The chain links TRBV20-1 to TRBJ1-2; 8 nucleotides line up with TRBD1. Germline V gene data show CDR1 as DFQATT and CDR2 as SNEGSKA (reference sequence). The CDR3 is 18 residues long. Germline trimming cut 1 base from V and 4 bases from J; bases unmatched to any gene: 17. CDR3 protein: CSARASRPRTGSSYGYTF. Written as DNA, the CDR3 is TGCAGTGCTAGAGCGAGTCGACCTCGGACAGGGTCCTCCTATGGCTACACCTTC.

The J gene is TRBJ1-3, the V gene TRBV5-5; TRBD1 matches at 8 bases. This CDR3 is built from 16 residues. Per germline, CDR1 SGHKS and CDR2 YYEKEE (reference sequence). V trimming: 4 bases; J trimming: 0 bases; junction bases outside the gene matches: 6. CDR3 DNA sequence: TGTGCCAGCAGCCCCGCAGGGGGCCGCTCTGGAAACACCATATATTTT. It yields the protein CASSPAGGRSGNTIYF.

The rearrangement links TRBV29-1 to TRBJ1-1; D remains ambiguous. Germline CDR1 reads SQVTM; CDR2 reads ANQGSEA. The CDR3 runs to 19 residues. Trimming shortened V by 6 bases and J by 6 bases, and 35 bases separated the two germline ends. The CDR3 DNA is TGCAGCGTACGCCGGGAGGCAGAAGAATTTAAGAACCTTCGCGCTGAAGCTTTCTTT. Protein: CSVRREAEEFKNLRAEAFF.